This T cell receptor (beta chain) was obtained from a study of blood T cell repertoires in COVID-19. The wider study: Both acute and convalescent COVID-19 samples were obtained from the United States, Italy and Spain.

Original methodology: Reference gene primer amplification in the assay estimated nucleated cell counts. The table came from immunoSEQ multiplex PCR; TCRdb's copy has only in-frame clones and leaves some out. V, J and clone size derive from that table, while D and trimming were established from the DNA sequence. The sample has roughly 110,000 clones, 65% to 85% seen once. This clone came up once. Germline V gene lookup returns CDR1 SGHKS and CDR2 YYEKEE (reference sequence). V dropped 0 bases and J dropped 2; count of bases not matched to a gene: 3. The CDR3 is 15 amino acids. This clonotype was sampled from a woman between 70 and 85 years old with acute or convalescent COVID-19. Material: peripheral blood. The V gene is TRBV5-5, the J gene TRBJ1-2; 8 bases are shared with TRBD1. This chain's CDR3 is CASSLDTGGNYGYTF. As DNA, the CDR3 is TGTGCCAGCAGCTTGGATACAGGGGGGAACTATGGCTACACCTTC.